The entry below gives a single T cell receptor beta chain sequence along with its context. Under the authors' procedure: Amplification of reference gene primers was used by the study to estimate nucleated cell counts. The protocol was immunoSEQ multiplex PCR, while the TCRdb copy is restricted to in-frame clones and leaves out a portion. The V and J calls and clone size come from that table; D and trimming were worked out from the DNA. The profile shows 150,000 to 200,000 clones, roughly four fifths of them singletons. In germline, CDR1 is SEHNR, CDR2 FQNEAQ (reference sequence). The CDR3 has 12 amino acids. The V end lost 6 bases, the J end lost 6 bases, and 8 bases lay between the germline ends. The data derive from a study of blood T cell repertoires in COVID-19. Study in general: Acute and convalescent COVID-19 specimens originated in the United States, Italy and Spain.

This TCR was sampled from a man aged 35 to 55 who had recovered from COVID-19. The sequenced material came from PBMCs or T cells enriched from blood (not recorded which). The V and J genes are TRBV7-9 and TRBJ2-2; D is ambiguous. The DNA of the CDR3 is TGTGCCAGCAGGCGGAGTTCCGGGGAGCTGTTTTTT. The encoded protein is CASRRSSGELFF.